The 25 T cell receptor beta chains below all came from one sample that was sequenced in a study of CD8+CD57+ T cells in acquired aplastic anemia. Flow cytometry had shown expanded CD8+CD57+ cells in the patients chosen for sequencing. The use of genomic DNA as template underpinned the TCR beta VDJ and CDR3 profiling. TCRdb redid the calling of the reads with MiXCR, one entry per CDR3 protein. This repertoire shows more than 200,000 distinct CDR3 sequences, less than 60% found once; its top ten account for 20%. The sample was sorted CD4+, CD8+, or CD8+CD57+ T cells (not recorded which) from PBMCs. The receptors were gathered from a human donor with aplastic anemia.

Many counts were recorded for this clonotype. V is TRBV19 and J is TRBJ2-6; D gene uncertain. The CDR3 totals 15 residues. The germline V and J ends were trimmed by 1 base and 2 bases, with 6 bases remaining between them. Germline CDR1 is LNHDA and CDR2 is SQIVND (reference sequence). CDR3 sequence: CASSIGETGANVLTF. The CDR3 DNA sequence: TGTGCCAGTAGTATAGGAGAGACTGGGGCCAACGTCCTGACTTTC.

The gene calls are TRBV25-1 and TRBJ2-7; D may match TRBD1 or TRBD2 (6 bases each). CDR1 and CDR2 (germline): MGHDK, SYGVNS. This CDR3 spans 15 amino acids. V was pared by 8 bases and J by 1 base, with 18 bases between. The CDR3 loop reads CASGVGVGGSYEQYF. In DNA form, the CDR3 reads TGTGCCAGCGGAGTCGGAGTAGGGGGGTCCTACGAGCAGTACTTC.

This clonotype was found many times. The chain has TRBV2 and TRBJ1-2, with 7 bases aligning to TRBD1. This CDR3 is 15 amino acids long. The V gene end was trimmed by 7 bases and the J gene end by 0 bases; junction bases not matched to a gene: 8. CDR1 and CDR2 from the germline V gene are SNHLY and FYNNEI. CDR3 DNA sequence: TGTGCCAGCATTATCCTGCAGGGGGCTAACTATGGCTACACCTTC. This codes for CASIILQGANYGYTF.

The V call is TRBV15, the J call TRBJ2-3, with 8 bases fitting TRBD2. This CDR3 is 17 amino acids long. J lost 0 bases, V lost 0 bases, and 5 bases had no gene match. CDR1 is LNHNV, CDR2 YYDKDF, per germline (reference sequence). The CDR3 loop reads CATSRELQRGSTDTQYF. DNA of the CDR3: TGTGCCACCAGCAGAGAGTTGCAGCGGGGGAGCACAGATACGCAGTATTTT.

The chain recombines TRBV9 with TRBJ1-3, with TRBD1 matching 7 bases. This CDR3 comprises 16 residues. Germline V gene lookup returns CDR1 SGDLS and CDR2 YYNGEE. Losses at the gene ends were 4 bases for V and 0 bases for J; bases not matched to a gene: 7. DNA for the CDR3: TGTGCCAGCAGCCACGGGACAGAGTTCTCTGGAAACACCATATATTTT. Translated, it gives CASSHGTEFSGNTIYF.

This clonotype appeared once. The V gene is TRBV7-9, the J gene TRBJ2-7; TRBD1 matches at 10 bases. The CDR3 runs 14 residues. Losses at the gene ends were 5 bases for V and 5 bases for J; bases not matched to a gene: 6. CDR1 and CDR2 (germline): SEHNR, FQNEAQ (reference sequence). The CDR3 coding sequence is TGTGCCAGCAGCCAAGGGACAGGGGCGAACGAGCAGTACTTC. This translates into CASSQGTGANEQYF.

This rearrangement joins TRBV25-1 to TRBJ2-3; possible D gene TRBD1, 6 bases. CDR1 is MGHDK and CDR2 is SYGVNS in the germline V gene. Trimming shortened V by 4 bases and J by 2 bases, and 13 bases separated the two germline ends. CDR3 length equals 15 residues. CDR3 in DNA: TGTGCCAGCAGTGCGACAGGAGCACTCACAGATACGCAGTATTTT. Amino acids: CASSATGALTDTQYF. Full variable domain (remainder filled in from reference TRBV25-1 and TRBJ2-3): EADIYQTPRYLVIGTGKKITLECSQTMGHDKMYWYQQDPGMELHLIHYSYGVNSTEKGDLSSESTVSRIRTEHFPLTLESARPSHTSQYLCASSATGALTDTQYFGPGTRLTVL.

The gene calls are TRBV20-1 and TRBJ2-3, with 7 positions matching TRBD1. The length of the CDR3 is 13 residues. Per germline, CDR1 DFQATT and CDR2 SNEGSKA (reference sequence). CDR3 region: CKRGQVGTDTQYF. CDR3 nucleotides: TGCAAAAGAGGACAGGTGGGTACAGATACGCAGTATTTT.

The CDR3 region is CASSYFASDEQFF. CDR3 nucleotides: TGTGCCAGCAGTTACTTCGCTTCCGATGAGCAGTTCTTC. The chain recombines TRBV6-5 with TRBJ2-1; no definite D call. V lost 1 base and J 8 bases, leaving 9 bases between the germline ends. The germline V gene has CDR1 MNHEY and CDR2 SVGAGI. The CDR3 has 13 amino acids.

The chain combines TRBV20-1 with TRBJ1-3; perhaps TRBD1 as D (6 bases). The CDR3 runs to 14 residues. V shed 3 bases and J shed 2 bases, with 11 bases lying between them. CDR1 and CDR2 (germline): DFQATT, SNEGSKA (reference sequence). For the CDR3, the DNA is TGCAGTGCTAGTGACAGGACTACTGGAAACACCATATATTTT. It encodes CSASDRTTGNTIYF.

CDR3 DNA: TGCAGTGCTAGAGATCGGGGTATCATGAACACTGAAGCTTTCTTT. It translates to CSARDRGIMNTEAFF. This rearrangement joins TRBV20-1 to TRBJ1-1; the D is unclear. Germline CDR1 reads DFQATT; CDR2 reads SNEGSKA (reference sequence). This CDR3 is 15 amino acids long. Trimming stripped 0 bases from V and 0 bases from J, with 11 bases between.

Points on this clonotype: A read error is likely, as this CDR3 ends without the conserved phenylalanine or tryptophan. The DNA is omitted, as the CDR3 cannot be located on it reliably, and the CDR3 follows TCRdb's listing. The chain joins TRBV24-1 to TRBJ2-2; TRBD1, the D gene given by the table, was not confirmed from the DNA. Germline lookup yields CDR1 KGHDR and CDR2 SFDVKD. The CDR3 spans 15 residues, counting both ends. The CDR3 sequence is CATSDWRAVGTGERK.

This sequence joins TRBV25-1 and TRBJ2-5, with TRBD2 matching 12 bases. V was clipped by 5 bases and J by 5 bases; unmatched bases: 9. This CDR3 has 16 residues. In germline, CDR1 is MGHDK, CDR2 SYGVNS. The CDR3 nucleotides read TGTGCCAGCAGTAGGACTAGCGGGACACGCGGGGAGACCCAGTACTTC. This sequence encodes CASSRTSGTRGETQYF.

This clonotype was seen many times. The chain employs TRBV9 and TRBJ1-1; 9 bases match TRBD1. The CDR3 sequence is 15 residues long. Germline assignment: CDR1 SGDLS and CDR2 YYNGEE. The V and J ends lost 3 bases and 2 bases, in that order; junction bases with no gene match: 5. CDR3 nucleotide sequence: TGTGCCAGCAGCGGGGGGGGACAGGGCAACACTGAAGCTTTCTTT. Translating gives CASSGGGQGNTEAFF.

The chain recombines TRBV12-3 or TRBV12-4 with TRBJ2-6; 9 positions match TRBD1. V was clipped by 4 bases and J by 1 base; unmatched bases: 2. The CDR3 is 16 residues long. As DNA, the CDR3 is TGTGCCAGCAGTTGGGACAGGGTTTCTGGGGCCAACGTCCTGACTTTC. Its translation: CASSWDRVSGANVLTF.

In this sample, this clonotype turned up once. This may be a read error: a much more frequent sequence differs by one nucleotide. Without the conserved terminal phenylalanine or tryptophan, this CDR3 likely stems from a read error. The CDR3 DNA follows: TGTGCCAGCAGCTTGGCCGGGACAGGGGGCACCAATCAGCCCCAGCATGTT. It codes for CASSLAGTGGTNQPQHV. The chain joins TRBV11-2 to TRBJ1-5; TRBD1 aligns across 12 bases. CDR1 is SGHAT and CDR2 is FQNNGV in the germline V gene. V trimming: 3 bases; J trimming: 3 bases; junction bases outside the gene matches: 6. The CDR3 runs 17 residues.

The chain employs TRBV7-8 and TRBJ2-7; TRBD2 is a possible D gene (5 bases). From germline, CDR1 is SGHVS and CDR2 FQNEAQ. The V end lost 1 base, the J end lost 2 bases, and 15 bases lay between the germline ends. The CDR3 runs 16 residues. As DNA, the CDR3 is TGTGCCAGCAGCTTAGTGACGGGCTTACTAGCCTACGAGCAGTACGTC. Protein product: CASSLVTGLLAYEQYV.

The CDR3 nucleotides are TGTGCCAGCAGCGAAACTCTCACGGGGGGGAGGCAGTACTTC. Translation gives CASSETLTGGRQYF. The V and J genes are TRBV11-1 and TRBJ2-7; 8 positions agree with TRBD2. In germline, CDR1 is SGHAT, CDR2 FQDESV (reference sequence). CDR3 length equals 14 residues. V shed 5 bases and J 9 bases; nucleotides not matched to a gene: 12.

This clonotype was observed at least ten times. The chain is built from TRBV6-1 and TRBJ2-6; D unresolved. CDR3 size: 15 residues. The V and J ends lost 2 bases and 0 bases respectively, with 5 bases between them. Germline CDR1 is MNHNS and CDR2 is SASEGT. The CDR3 loop reads CASSELSSGANVLTF. The CDR3 coding sequence is TGTGCCAGCAGTGAATTGAGCTCTGGGGCCAACGTCCTGACTTTC.

This clonotype was counted between two and nine times. This rearrangement joins TRBV18 to TRBJ1-6; tentatively, D is TRBD1 (5 bases). V was clipped by 2 bases and J by 5 bases, with 10 bases between them. The germline CDR1 and CDR2 sequences are KGHSH and LQKENI. The CDR3 spans 15 residues. Here the CDR3 reads CASSPRTPDNSPLHF. The CDR3 nucleotides are TGTGCCAGCTCACCAAGGACACCAGATAATTCACCCCTCCACTTT.

In its sample, this clonotype was seen many times. J is TRBJ2-7 and V is TRBV24-1, with TRBD1 identical over 11 bases. V lost 5 bases, J lost 3 bases, and 5 bases stayed unmatched. Germline V gives CDR1 KGHDR, CDR2 SFDVKD. CDR3 size: 15 residues. The chain's CDR3 is CATSAWGTGGYEQYF. DNA of the CDR3: TGTGCCACCAGTGCCTGGGGGACAGGGGGCTACGAGCAGTACTTC.

This clonotype was observed many times. The chain employs TRBV20-1 and TRBJ1-2; perhaps TRBD1 as D (5 bases). CDR1 and CDR2 (germline): DFQATT, SNEGSKA (reference sequence). The CDR3 extends over 14 amino acids. V was shortened by 0 bases and J by 3 bases, with 11 bases between the two germline ends. Here the CDR3 DNA reads TGCAGTGCTAGAGATCCTGACAGATACTATGGCTACACCTTC. It codes for CSARDPDRYYGYTF.

The chain's CDR3 is CASSVGQDPNNSPLHF. CDR3 nucleotide sequence: TGTGCCAGCAGCGTAGGTCAGGACCCTAATAATTCACCCCTCCACTTT. The J gene is TRBJ1-6, the V gene TRBV9, with D unresolved. V was pared by 0 bases and J by 5 bases, with 12 bases between. Germline loops: CDR1 SGDLS, CDR2 YYNGEE. The CDR3 loop spans 16 amino acids.

This clonotype has a count of ten or more. This sequence joins TRBV9 and TRBJ2-2, with 7 positions matching TRBD2. V lost 2 bases, J lost 3 bases, and 7 bases stayed unmatched. Per germline, CDR1 SGDLS and CDR2 YYNGEE. CDR3 length: 16 residues. CDR3 residues: CASSVGAGPHTGELFF. CDR3 nucleotides: TGTGCCAGCAGCGTGGGAGCGGGACCCCACACCGGGGAGCTGTTTTTT. Full variable domain (missing parts from reference TRBV9 and TRBJ2-2): DSGVTQTPKHLITATGQRVTLRCSPRSGDLSVYWYQQSLDQGLQFLIQYYNGEERAKGNILERFSAQQFPDLHSELNLSSLELGDSALYFCASSVGAGPHTGELFFGEGSRLTVL.

This clonotype was counted many times. V usage is TRBV29-1 and J usage is TRBJ2-7; D not certain. Germline CDR1 SQVTM, CDR2 ANQGSEA. The CDR3 runs to 13 residues. V was clipped by 6 bases and J by 0 bases, with 12 bases between them. The CDR3 DNA follows: TGCAGCGTACGGGCCTCTCCCTCCTACGAGCAGTACTTC. Translated, it gives CSVRASPSYEQYF.